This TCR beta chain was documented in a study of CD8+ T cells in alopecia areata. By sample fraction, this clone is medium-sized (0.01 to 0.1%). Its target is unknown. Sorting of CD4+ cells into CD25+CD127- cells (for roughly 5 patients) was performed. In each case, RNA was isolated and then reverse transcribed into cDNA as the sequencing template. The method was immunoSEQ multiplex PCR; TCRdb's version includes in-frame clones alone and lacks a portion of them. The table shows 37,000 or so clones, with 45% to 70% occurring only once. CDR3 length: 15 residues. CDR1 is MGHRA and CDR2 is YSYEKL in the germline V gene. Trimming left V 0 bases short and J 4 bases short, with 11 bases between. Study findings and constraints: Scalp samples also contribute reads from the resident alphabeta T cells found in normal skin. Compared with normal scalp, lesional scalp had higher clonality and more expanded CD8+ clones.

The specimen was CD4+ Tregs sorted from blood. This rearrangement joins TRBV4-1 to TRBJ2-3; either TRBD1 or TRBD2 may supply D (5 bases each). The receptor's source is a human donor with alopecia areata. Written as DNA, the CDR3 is TGCGCCAGCAGCCAAGATCTAGTGGGGGCAGATACGCAGTATTTT. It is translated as CASSQDLVGADTQYF.